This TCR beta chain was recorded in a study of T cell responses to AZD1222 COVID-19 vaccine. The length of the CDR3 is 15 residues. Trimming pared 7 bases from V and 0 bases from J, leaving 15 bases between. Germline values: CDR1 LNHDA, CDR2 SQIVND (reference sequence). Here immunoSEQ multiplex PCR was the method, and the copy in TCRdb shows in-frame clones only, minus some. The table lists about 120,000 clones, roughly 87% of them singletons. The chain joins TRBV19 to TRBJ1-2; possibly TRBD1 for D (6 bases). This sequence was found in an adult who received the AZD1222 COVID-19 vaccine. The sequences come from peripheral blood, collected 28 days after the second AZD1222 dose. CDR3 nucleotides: TGTGCCAGTACTCGGACAGCAAACACTAACTATGGCTACACCTTC. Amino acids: CASTRTANTNYGYTF.